The clone carrying this TCR beta chain was detected many times. What it binds is not known. TCRdb analysed the 5' RACE reads with MiXCR anew, one entry per CDR3 protein. The sample shows some 120,000 distinct CDR3 sequences, more than 15% of them seen only once. The CDR3 runs to 13 residues. CDR1 and CDR2 from the germline V gene are WSHSY and SAAADI. Germline trimming cut 7 bases from V and 2 bases from J; bases unmatched to any gene: 1. This entry comes from a study of T-cell memory formation after mild COVID-19. Study summary: Among the donors, TCR clusters were largely specific to each donor. Findings and limits, study-wide: Clones which contracted sat mainly in CM and EM if CD4+, and in EMRA if CD8+. A second wave expanding day 15 to 37 was CD4+-biased; contracting clones were balanced.

The chain joins TRBV10-2 to TRBJ2-3, with 9 positions matching TRBD1. This receptor was taken from a man aged 18 to 35 who had mild COVID-19 (a few samples of this study predate the infection). Cell type and time point are not known. The sequencing sample was made of PBMCs or a T cell subset sorted from them (not recorded which). CDR3 region: CASNRGPTDTQYF. CDR3 DNA sequence: TGCGCCAGCAACAGGGGGCCCACAGATACGCAGTATTTT.